The T cell receptor beta chain under discussion was sequenced for a study of cytomegalovirus exposure and HLA in healthy donors. Remarks on this clone: Antigen specificity is unknown.

PCR employed 60 Vbeta and 13 Jbeta primers. Libraries were prepared by immunoSEQ multiplex PCR; TCRdb keeps only in-frame clonotypes and omits some of them. The sample has 150,000 or so clones, about 75% seen once. Notes on the study in general: The classifier reportedly diagnosed cytomegalovirus status with high sensitivity and specificity. As a later analysis revealed, the rate of TCR association differed by HLA locus, with DRB1 most and HLA-C fewest. In a later analysis, V- and J-gene trimming of beta chains associated with a DCLRE1C missense variant, replicated independently.

Germline V gives CDR1 SEHNR, CDR2 FQNEAQ (reference sequence). V shed 5 bases and J shed 0 bases, with 13 bases lying between them. The CDR3 has 15 amino acids. Sequencing input: PBMCs. The TCR sequence derives from a female donor in good health and CMV-seronegative. The genes are TRBV7-9 and TRBJ1-2; D uncertain. The CDR3 region has the DNA TGTGCCAGCAGCCCCGGATGGAGCGCTAACTATGGCTACACCTTC. This sequence encodes CASSPGWSANYGYTF.